Listed below are T cell receptor beta chains from one sample, sequenced in a study of blood T cell repertoires in COVID-19. Here immunoSEQ multiplex PCR was the method, and the copy in TCRdb shows in-frame clones only, minus some. This table has around 68,000 clones, approximately 78% appearing once. The sequencing input was peripheral blood. The source of these receptors is a human donor in a cohort sampled during active COVID-19. Each CDR3 is given with its conserved first and last residue. A D gene is named only where the DNA matches it firmly. Only part of the rows carry a size: once, few, many, or a class if the clone is expanded.

j_gene | v_gene | d_gene | abundance | CDR3nt | CDR3aa
TRBJ2-2 | TRBV27 | . | . | TGTGCCAGCAGTTTAAACAGAAACACCGGGGAGCTGTTTTTT | CASSLNRNTGELFF
TRBJ1-1 | TRBV5-6 | . | . | TGTGCCAGCAGCGTGACAGTAAGTAGCACTGAAGCTTTCTTT | CASSVTVSSTEAFF
TRBJ2-2 | TRBV6-5 | . | . | TGTGCCAGCAGCGGGGGCACCGGGGAGCTGTTTTTT | CASSGGTGELFF
TRBJ1-4 | TRBV18 | . | . | TGTGCCAGCTCACTTATCGGGGAAAAACTGTTTTTT | CASSLIGEKLFF
TRBJ2-1 | TRBV2 | . | . | TGTGCCAGCAGCCTAGTTTCCCAGTTCTTC | CASSLVSQFF
TRBJ2-3 | TRBV30 | . | few | TGTGCCTGGATGTGGGGCCGCGGCACAGATACGCAGTATTTT | CAWMWGRGTDTQYF
TRBJ1-2 | TRBV5-6 | . | . | TGTGCCAGCAGCGACACAGGGACCGACTATGGCTACACCTTC | CASSDTGTDYGYTF
TRBJ2-2 | TRBV6-6 | TRBD2 | . | TGTGCCAGCAGTTACTCCCTGCGGGGGGCCCCCGGGGAGCTGTTTTTT | CASSYSLRGAPGELFF
TRBJ2-1 | TRBV29-1 | TRBD1 | . | TGCAGCGTTGAGCCCGGGACAGGCAATGAGCAGTTCTTC | CSVEPGTGNEQFF
TRBJ2-5 | TRBV28 | TRBD2 | . | TGTGCCAGCAGTCGACTAGCGGGGGCAGAGACCCAGTACTTC | CASSRLAGAETQYF
TRBJ1-2 | TRBV4-2 | . | . | TGTGCCAGCAGCCTTGGGGGGTTACACTATGGCTACACCTTC | CASSLGGLHYGYTF
TRBJ2-3 | TRBV29-1 | TRBD1 | few | TGCAGCGTTCGGGGACAGGGTTTGAATACGCAGTATTTT | CSVRGQGLNTQYF
TRBJ2-3 | TRBV6-5 | TRBD1 | . | TGTGCCAGCACCGGCAGGGGGCGAGCAGATACGCAGTATTTT | CASTGRGRADTQYF
TRBJ2-1 | TRBV5-4 | TRBD2 | . | TGTGCCAGCACCGTTCATATAGCGGGGTCGAATGAGCAGTTCTTC | CASTVHIAGSNEQFF
TRBJ1-6 | TRBV7-6 | . | . | TGTGCCAGCAGCTCAACAGACTCCTATAATTCACCCCTCCACTTT | CASSSTDSYNSPLHF
TRBJ1-5 | TRBV7-2 | . | . | TGTGCCAGCAGCTTCAGGGGTCACAATCAGCCCCAGCATTTT | CASSFRGHNQPQHF
TRBJ1-1 | TRBV19 | TRBD1 | . | TGTGCCAGTAGTCCTCGGACAGGGATGAACACTGAAGCTTTCTTT | CASSPRTGMNTEAFF
TRBJ1-6 | TRBV5-6 | TRBD1 | . | TGTGCCAGCAGCCCAGCCGGACAGGGTTACGTCTCACCCCTCCACTTT | CASSPAGQGYVSPLHF
TRBJ1-1 | TRBV10-3 | . | . | TGTGCCATCAGTGAGGGGGGAGTAGGGGGCACTGAAGCTTTCTTT | CAISEGGVGGTEAFF
TRBJ1-6 | TRBV28 | TRBD1 | . | TGTGCCAGCAGTTCACGGACAGGGAAGGGATCACCCCTCCACTTT | CASSSRTGKGSPLHF
TRBJ2-5 | TRBV5-8 | TRBD1 | once | TGTGCCAGCAGCTTGGGGGCCGGGACAGGGCACCAAGAGACCCAGTACTTC | CASSLGAGTGHQETQYF
TRBJ2-5 | TRBV6-1 | TRBD2 | . | TGTGCCAGCAGTGGCAAGAGCGGGGGGGACCAAGAGACCCAGTACTTC | CASSGKSGGDQETQYF
TRBJ1-4 | TRBV2 | . | . | TGTGCCAGCAGCTTATTTTCGTCGGACAGCTTCTTTGAAAAACTGTTTTTT | CASSLFSSDSFFEKLFF
TRBJ2-3 | TRBV29-1 | . | . | TGCAGCGTTGCGACTAGTGGTGCAGATACGCAGTATTTT | CSVATSGADTQYF
TRBJ2-3 | TRBV24-1 | TRBD1 | . | TGTGCCACCAGTGACCCGGGACAGGGTGCAGATACGCAGTATTTT | CATSDPGQGADTQYF
TRBJ1-2 | TRBV7-9 | . | . | TGTGCCAGCAGCTTAGCCGGGAGCTATGGCTACACCTTC | CASSLAGSYGYTF
TRBJ2-3 | TRBV9 | TRBD1 | . | TGTGCTAGCAGCATTCGGCAGGGGGCCATAGGGGGAGATACGCAGTATTTT | CASSIRQGAIGGDTQYF
TRBJ2-7 | TRBV5-6 | TRBD2 | . | TGTGCCAGCAGCTTTAGCGGGGCCTACGAGCAGTACTTC | CASSFSGAYEQYF
TRBJ2-1 | TRBV11-2 | TRBD2 | . | TGTGCCAGCAGCCCGAGGAGCGCCGGCGGGGGGCGAAATGAGCAGTTCTTC | CASSPRSAGGGRNEQFF
TRBJ1-4 | TRBV6-5 | . | . | TGTGCCAGCAGTTACTCCCCAGGGGCCGGTCTGTTTTTT | CASSYSPGAGLFF
TRBJ2-1 | TRBV18 | TRBD1 | . | TGTGCCAGCTCACTCTCGGACAGGGGAGTCAATGAGCAGTTCTTC | CASSLSDRGVNEQFF
TRBJ1-2 | TRBV5-4 | TRBD1 | . | TGTGCCAGCAGCTTGGCCGGACAGGGTCATGGCTACACCTTC | CASSLAGQGHGYTF
TRBJ2-3 | TRBV12-5 | TRBD2 | . | TGTGCTAGTGGTTTGATTAGCGGGGACAGCACAGATACGCAGTATTTT | CASGLISGDSTDTQYF
TRBJ1-3 | TRBV6-6 | TRBD1 | . | TGTGCCAGCAGTCGCGGACAGGGACTTAGCTCTGGAAACACCATATATTTT | CASSRGQGLSSGNTIYF
TRBJ1-2 | TRBV19 | . | . | TGTGCCAGTAGTTCCAGACAGGGCTACACCTTC | CASSSRQGYTF
TRBJ2-3 | TRBV19 | TRBD2 | . | TGTGCCAGTAGTATTTTCCCCCCTAACCGGGGGGGCACAGATACGCAGTATTTT | CASSIFPPNRGGTDTQYF
TRBJ1-6 | TRBV2 | TRBD1 | . | TGTGCCAGCAGTCTCAGGACAGGTTTTTCACCCCTCCACTTT | CASSLRTGFSPLHF
TRBJ2-3 | TRBV4-1 | TRBD1 | . | TGCGCCAGCAGCCAAGTGGGGACAGGGGCGGGCACGCAGTATTTT | CASSQVGTGAGTQYF
TRBJ1-6 | TRBV6-2/TRBV6-3 | . | . | TGTGCCAGCGGTTCGGTCCCTCTAATCTCCTATAATTCACCCCTCCACTTT | CASGSVPLISYNSPLHF
TRBJ1-6 | TRBV28 | . | . | TGTGCCAGCACCCGGCGGGGGATACGAGGCCACTATAATTCACCCCTCCACTTT | CASTRRGIRGHYNSPLHF
TRBJ1-4 | TRBV7-9 | TRBD1 | . | TGTGCCAGCAGCGCTTCCGGGACAGCGGGTGAAAAACTGTTTTTT | CASSASGTAGEKLFF
TRBJ2-1 | TRBV7-7 | TRBD2 | . | TGTGCCAGCAGCTTAGCCCGGGGAGGGGAGCTACATGAGCAGTTCTTC | CASSLARGGELHEQFF
TRBJ1-1 | TRBV9 | TRBD1 | . | TGTGCCAGCAGCGTAGAGACAGGGGGTATAAACACTGAAGCTTTCTTT | CASSVETGGINTEAFF
TRBJ1-1 | TRBV7-8 | . | . | TGTGCCAGCACCTCTCCACGGGGAGTTGGGGAAGCTTTCTTT | CASTSPRGVGEAFF
TRBJ1-4 | TRBV30 | . | . | TGTGCCTGGAGTGCTTCCCACAAGTTACCGGGGGAAAAACTGTTTTTT | CAWSASHKLPGEKLFF
TRBJ2-4 | TRBV11-2 | . | . | TGTGCCAGCAGCTTAGGTCGTGCGGGGCCGGCCATTCAGTACTTC | CASSLGRAGPAIQYF
TRBJ1-5 | TRBV10-3 | TRBD1 | . | TGTGCCATCAGCCCCAAAGGGACAGGGGATCAGCCCCAGCATTTT | CAISPKGTGDQPQHF
TRBJ2-1 | TRBV5-4 | TRBD2 | . | TGTGCCAGCAGCCGGGGGGGCCGGGATGAGCAGTTCTTC | CASSRGGRDEQFF
TRBJ2-2 | TRBV6-7 | . | once | TGTGCCAGCAGCCAGGGGATGGGCGGGGGAACGGGGTGCACCGGGGAGCTGTTTTTT | CASSQGMGGGTGCTGELFF
TRBJ2-3 | TRBV7-9 | . | . | TGTGCCAGCAGCTCTCAGGCTTCTAGCACAGATACGCAGTATTTT | CASSSQASSTDTQYF